This T cell receptor beta chain was recorded in a study of long-term antiretroviral therapy in people with HIV. Study at large: A decade or so separates the oldest specimens from the later 2015 immediate-ART recommendation. Findings and limits, study-wide: ART preceded a rise in diversity that nonetheless stayed lower than in transplant donor controls. Within the repertoire, clones expanded before ART were dominant at all time points. The study found narrower CDR3 length ranges in HIV repertoires than in controls.

Survey-level immunoSEQ v3.0 assays were run. Repertoires were generated with immunoSEQ multiplex PCR, while TCRdb's copy carries only in-frame clones and drops some. The sample yields approximately 20,000 clones, roughly 83% seen once. Note on this clone: The target antigen is unknown.

In germline, CDR1 is MRHNA, CDR2 SNTAGT. CDR3 length: 14 residues. The ends were cut back, 4 bases at V and 3 bases at J, with 10 bases in the middle. The sequence was obtained from a man aged 18 to 29 with HIV. The J gene is TRBJ2-1, the V gene TRBV6-4; D not certain. The sample here was unsorted PBMCs, taken 0.9 years after starting antiretroviral therapy. In DNA form, the CDR3 reads TGTGCCAGCAGTGGTTTGGGCAACTACAATGAGCAGTTCTTC. It yields the protein CASSGLGNYNEQFF.